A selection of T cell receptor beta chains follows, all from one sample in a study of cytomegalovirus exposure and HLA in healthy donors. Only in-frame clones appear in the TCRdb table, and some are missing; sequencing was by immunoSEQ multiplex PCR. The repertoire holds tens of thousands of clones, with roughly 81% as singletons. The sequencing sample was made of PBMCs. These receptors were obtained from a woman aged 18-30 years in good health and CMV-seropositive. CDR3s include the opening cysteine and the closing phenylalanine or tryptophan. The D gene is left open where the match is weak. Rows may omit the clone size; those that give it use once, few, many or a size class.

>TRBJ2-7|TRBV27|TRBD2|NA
TGTGCCAGCAGTTTTCGGGGGACTAGCGGGGATACTTTGGGTTACGAGCAGTACTTC
CASSFRGTSGDTLGYEQYF
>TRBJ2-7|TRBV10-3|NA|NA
TGTGCCATCAGTGAGTCGTTAACCGCGTACGAGCAGTACTTC
CAISESLTAYEQYF
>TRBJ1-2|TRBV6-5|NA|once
TGTGCCAGCAGTTACTCTCTCCAGGGAACAAATGGCTACACCTTC
CASSYSLQGTNGYTF
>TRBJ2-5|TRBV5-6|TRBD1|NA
TGTGCCAGCAGCTTGCTGGGACAGACGTACCAAGAGACCCAGTACTTC
CASSLLGQTYQETQYF
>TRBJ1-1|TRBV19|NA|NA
TGTGCCAGTACCTTATTCCGGGTCAAGCTGAGCGATTCAAACACTGAAGCTTTCTTT
CASTLFRVKLSDSNTEAFF
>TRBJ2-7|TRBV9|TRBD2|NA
TGTGCCAGCAGCGTATGTGATAGCGGGAGGGTCTTCTGTCAGCAGTACTTC
CASSVCDSGRVFCQQYF
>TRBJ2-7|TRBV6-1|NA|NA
TGTGCCAGCAGCGCGGGGCTAGGAGCCACCCACGAGCAGTACTTC
CASSAGLGATHEQYF
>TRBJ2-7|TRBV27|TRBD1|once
TGTGCCAGCAGTTCCCCACTCGACAGGGCCCTCCACGAGCAGTACTTC
CASSSPLDRALHEQYF
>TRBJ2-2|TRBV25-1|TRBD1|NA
TGTGCCAGCAGTGAGGACAGGGACACCGGGGAGCTGTTTTTT
CASSEDRDTGELFF
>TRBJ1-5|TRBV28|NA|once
TGTGCCAGCGAAAAGGCGGCTTTCAGCAATCAGCCCCAGCATTTT
CASEKAAFSNQPQHF
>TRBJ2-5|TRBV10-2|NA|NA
TGCGCCAGCTGGCCAGGCGAAGAGACCCAGTACTTC
CASWPGEETQYF
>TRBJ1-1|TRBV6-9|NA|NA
TGTGCCAGCAATGTAGTGAACACTGAAGCTTTCTTT
CASNVVNTEAFF
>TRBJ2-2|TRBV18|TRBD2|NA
TGTGCCAGCTCACCCCGGCTAGCGGGCCCTGCGAACACCGGGGAGCTGTTTTTT
CASSPRLAGPANTGELFF
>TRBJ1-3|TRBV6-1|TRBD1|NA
TGTGCTAGCAGGGGGACAGGGTTAAACACCATATATTTT
CASRGTGLNTIYF
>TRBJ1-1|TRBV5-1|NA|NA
TGCGCCAGCAGCTTGGTTACAGCGAACACTGAAGCTTTCTTT
CASSLVTANTEAFF
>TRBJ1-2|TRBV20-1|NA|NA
TGCAGTGCTAGTTGGGCGAGAGGCTACACCTTC
CSASWARGYTF
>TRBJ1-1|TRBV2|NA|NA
TGTGCCAGCAGTGGTCTCTTCACTGAAGCTTTCTTT
CASSGLFTEAFF
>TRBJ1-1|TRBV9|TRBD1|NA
TGTGCCAGCAGCGGGACAGGGGGATTGGATGAAGCTTTCTTT
CASSGTGGLDEAFF
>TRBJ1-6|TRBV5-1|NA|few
TGCGCCAGCAGCTTGGTAGTGGATTCACCCCTCCACTTT
CASSLVVDSPLHF
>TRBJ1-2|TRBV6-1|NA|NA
TGTGCCAGCAGTGCACAGGGTCTCGCCGCGCATGGCTACACCTTC
CASSAQGLAAHGYTF
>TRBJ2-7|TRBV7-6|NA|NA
TGTGCCAGCAGCCCTTCCGAGATATACGAGCAGTACTTC
CASSPSEIYEQYF
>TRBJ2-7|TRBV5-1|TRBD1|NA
TGCGCCAGCAGCTTATCCAGGGGGAGATACTACGAGCAGTACTTC
CASSLSRGRYYEQYF
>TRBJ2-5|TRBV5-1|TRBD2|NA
TGCGCCAGCAGCTTGGGACTAGCGGGGGCACAAGAGACCCAGTACTTC
CASSLGLAGAQETQYF
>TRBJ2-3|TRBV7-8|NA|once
TGTGCCAGCAACAAGTACACAGATACGCAGTATTTT
CASNKYTDTQYF
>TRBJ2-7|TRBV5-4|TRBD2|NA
TGTGCCAGCAGCTCAGTCGGACTAGCGGGTTTTTCCTACGAGCAGTACTTC
CASSSVGLAGFSYEQYF
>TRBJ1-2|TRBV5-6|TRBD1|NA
TGTGCCAGCAGCTCCCCCAGACAGGGGAACTATGGCTACACCTTC
CASSSPRQGNYGYTF
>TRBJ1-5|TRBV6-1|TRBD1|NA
TGTGCCAGCAGTGAAGGAAGGGGGCTCCTAAAGGGCAATCAGCCCCAGCATTTT
CASSEGRGLLKGNQPQHF
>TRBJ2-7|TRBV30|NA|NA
TGTGCCTGGAGCCCCCGACTCGGCCCAAGTGGGTCCTACGAGCAGTACTTC
CAWSPRLGPSGSYEQYF
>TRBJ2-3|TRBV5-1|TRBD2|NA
TGCGCCAGCAGCCCACAATTGAGCGGGGGGGGTACAGATACGCAGTATTTT
CASSPQLSGGGTDTQYF
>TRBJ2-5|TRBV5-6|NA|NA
TGTGCCAGCAGACCGGGAGGGGGCTGGGAGACCCAGTACTTC
CASRPGGGWETQYF